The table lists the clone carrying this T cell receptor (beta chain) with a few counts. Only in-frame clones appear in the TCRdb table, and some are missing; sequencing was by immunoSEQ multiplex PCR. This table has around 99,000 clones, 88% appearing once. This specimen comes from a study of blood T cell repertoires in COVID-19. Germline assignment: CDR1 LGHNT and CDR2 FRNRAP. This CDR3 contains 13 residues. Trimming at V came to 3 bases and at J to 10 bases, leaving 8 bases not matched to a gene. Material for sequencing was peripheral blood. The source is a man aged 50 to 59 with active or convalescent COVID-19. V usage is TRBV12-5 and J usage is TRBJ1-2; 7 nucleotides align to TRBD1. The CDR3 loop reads CASGFSDRPSYTF. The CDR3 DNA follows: TGTGCTAGTGGTTTTTCGGACAGGCCATCCTACACCTTC.